This T cell receptor (beta chain) was documented in a study of identical twins. TCRdb re-called the 5' RACE reads through MiXCR, storing one row per CDR3 protein. The repertoire includes approximately 890,000 distinct CDR3 sequences, approximately 13% of them detected once, and 1.5% to 2% sits in the top ten. This clonotype was counted a few times. As yet, its antigen is unknown. Every sampled donor was Caucasian and healthy. V was clipped by 5 bases and J by 3 bases, with 23 bases between them. The CDR3 totals 17 residues. Germline CDR1 is PRHDT and CDR2 is FYEKMQ (reference sequence). Notes on the study in general: Modelling underestimated the level of out-of-frame TCR alpha sharing observed in monozygotic twins.

The sample also formed part of further work on yellow fever vaccine responses in identical twins.

The clonotype originates from a woman between 18 and 30 years old in good health. This rearrangement joins TRBV13 to TRBJ2-7, with D possibly called TRBD1 or TRBD2 (6 bases each). Sequences were obtained from PBMCs. In nucleotides, the CDR3 is TGTGCCAGCAGCGAAGGGCTAGCGCGAGGGGGGATCTACGAGCAGTACTTC. This encodes CASSEGLARGGIYEQYF.